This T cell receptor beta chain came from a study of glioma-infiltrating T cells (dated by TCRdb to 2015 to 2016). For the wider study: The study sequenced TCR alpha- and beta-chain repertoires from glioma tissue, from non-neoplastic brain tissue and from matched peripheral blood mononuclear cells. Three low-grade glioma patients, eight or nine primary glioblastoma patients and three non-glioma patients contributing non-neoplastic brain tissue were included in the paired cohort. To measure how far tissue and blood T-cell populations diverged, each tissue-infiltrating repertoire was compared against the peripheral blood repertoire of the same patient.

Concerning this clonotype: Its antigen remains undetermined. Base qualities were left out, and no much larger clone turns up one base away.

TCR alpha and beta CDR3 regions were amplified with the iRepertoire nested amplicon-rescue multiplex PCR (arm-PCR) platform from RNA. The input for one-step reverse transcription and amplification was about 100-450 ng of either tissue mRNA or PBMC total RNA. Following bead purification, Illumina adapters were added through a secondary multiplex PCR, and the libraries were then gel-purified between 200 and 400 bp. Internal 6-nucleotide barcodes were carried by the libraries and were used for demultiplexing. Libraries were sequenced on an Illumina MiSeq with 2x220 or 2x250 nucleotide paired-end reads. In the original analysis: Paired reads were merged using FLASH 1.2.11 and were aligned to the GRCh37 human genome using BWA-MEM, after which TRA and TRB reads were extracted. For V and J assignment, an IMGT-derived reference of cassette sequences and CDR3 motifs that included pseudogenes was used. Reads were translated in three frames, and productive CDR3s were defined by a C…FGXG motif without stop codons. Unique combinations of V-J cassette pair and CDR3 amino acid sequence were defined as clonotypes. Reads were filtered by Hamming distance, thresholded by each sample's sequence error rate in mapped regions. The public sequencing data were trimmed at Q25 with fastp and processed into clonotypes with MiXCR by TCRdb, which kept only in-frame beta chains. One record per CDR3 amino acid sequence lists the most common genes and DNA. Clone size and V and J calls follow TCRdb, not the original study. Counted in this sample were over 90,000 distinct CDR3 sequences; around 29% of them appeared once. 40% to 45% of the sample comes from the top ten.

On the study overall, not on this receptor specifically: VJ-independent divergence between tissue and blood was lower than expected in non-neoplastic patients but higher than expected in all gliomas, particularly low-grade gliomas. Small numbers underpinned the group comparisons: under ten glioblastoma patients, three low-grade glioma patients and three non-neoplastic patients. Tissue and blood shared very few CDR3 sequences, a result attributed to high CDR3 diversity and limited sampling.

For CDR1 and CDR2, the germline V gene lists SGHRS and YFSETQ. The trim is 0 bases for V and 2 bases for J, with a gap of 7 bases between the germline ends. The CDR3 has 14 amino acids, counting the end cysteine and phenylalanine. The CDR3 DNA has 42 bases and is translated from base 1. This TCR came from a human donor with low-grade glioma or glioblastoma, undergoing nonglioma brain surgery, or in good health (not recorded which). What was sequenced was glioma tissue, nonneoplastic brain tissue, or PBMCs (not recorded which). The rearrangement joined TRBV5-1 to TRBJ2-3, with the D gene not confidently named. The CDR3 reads CASSLGRATDTQYF. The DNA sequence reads TGCGCCAGCAGCTTGGGGAGAGCCACAGATACGCAGTATTTT. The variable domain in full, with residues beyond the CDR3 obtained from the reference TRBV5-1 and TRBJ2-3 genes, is KAGVTQTPRYLIKTRGQQVTLSCSPISGHRSVSWYQQTPGQGLQFLFEYFSETQRNKGNFPGRFSGRQFSNSRSEMNVSTLELGDSALYLCASSLGRATDTQYFGPGTRLTVL.